A single sample is the source of the 27 T cell receptor beta chains below, sequenced in a study of blood T cells in healthy people across ages. Primed by a sample-barcoded 5' primer and a J-beta primer mix, a second PCR proceeded for roughly 7 to 12 cycles. From the 5' RACE reads, TCRdb called clonotypes with MiXCR, one entry per CDR3 protein. The sample shows over 600,000 distinct CDR3 sequences, around 21% of them seen only once. The sample consisted of blood. Every receptor here comes from a man between 65 and 85 years old in good health.

This clonotype turned up a few times. The chain links TRBV9 to TRBJ1-4; D possibly corresponds to TRBD1 (6 bases). Trimming took off 1 base at V and 6 bases at J, with 19 bases between the two ends. This CDR3 comprises 17 residues. Germline-derived CDR1 and CDR2 are SGDLS and YYNGEE. CDR3 region: CASSVNPLDSDDEKLFF. DNA for the CDR3: TGTGCCAGCAGCGTAAATCCCTTGGACAGTGATGATGAAAAACTGTTTTTT.

The CDR3 DNA reads as TGTGCCAGCAGTTCGGCCGAAGACAATGAGCAGTTCTTC. Its protein product is CASSSAEDNEQFF. This chain links TRBV28 with TRBJ2-1; D not certain. Germline-derived CDR1 and CDR2 are MDHEN and SYDVKM. This CDR3 comprises 13 residues. Trimming removed 4 bases from V and 5 bases from J, with 9 bases in between. Full variable domain (missing parts from reference TRBV28 and TRBJ2-1): DVKVTQSSRYLVKRTGEKVFLECVQDMDHENMFWYRQDPGLGLRLIYFSYDVKMKEKGDIPEGYSVSREKKERFSLILESASTNQTSMYLCASSSAEDNEQFFGPGTRLTVL.

The sample holds many counts of this clonotype. This sequence joins TRBV5-1 and TRBJ2-5, with D possibly being TRBD1 (6 bases). This CDR3 has 13 amino acids. V lost 1 base, J lost 5 bases, and 9 bases lay in between. Per the germline V gene, CDR1 is SGHRS and CDR2 is YFSETQ. In DNA, the CDR3 is TGCGCCAGCAGCTTGACAGGGCCGGAGACCCAGTACTTC. This sequence encodes CASSLTGPETQYF.

This clonotype was observed many times. This rearrangement joins TRBV14 to TRBJ2-1; perhaps TRBD1 as D (6 bases). The V gene lost 3 bases and the J gene lost 0 bases, with 9 bases spanning the gap. This CDR3 has 15 residues. Germline assignment: CDR1 SGHDN and CDR2 FVKESK. The CDR3 sequence: CASSHGGSSYNEQFF. For the CDR3, the DNA is TGTGCCAGCAGCCATGGGGGCAGCTCCTACAATGAGCAGTTCTTC.

The V call is TRBV2, the J call TRBJ2-5, with D unresolved. CDR3 length equals 16 residues. Trimming removed 6 bases from V and 1 base from J, with 18 bases in between. The germline V gene encodes CDR1 SNHLY and CDR2 FYNNEI. Here the CDR3 reads CASRWMLGASQETQYF. The CDR3 DNA sequence: TGTGCCAGCAGATGGATGTTGGGCGCCTCCCAAGAGACCCAGTACTTC.

The chain has TRBV9 and TRBJ2-7; 9 nucleotides agree with TRBD1. Germline CDR1 is SGDLS and CDR2 is YYNGEE. The V and J ends lost 3 bases and 0 bases, in that order; junction bases with no gene match: 7. The CDR3 is 16 residues long. DNA for the CDR3: TGTGCCAGCAGCGCGAGGGGGGGACAGGGCTCCTACGAGCAGTACTTC. Encoded protein: CASSARGGQGSYEQYF.

The chain has TRBV6-5 and TRBJ1-3; D perhaps matches TRBD1 (5 bases). V was shortened by 6 bases and J by 1 base, with 10 bases between the two germline ends. This CDR3 spans 14 amino acids. Germline-derived CDR1 and CDR2 are MNHEY and SVGAGI. The DNA of the CDR3 is TGTGCCAGCAGCCCAGGGTTTTCTGGAAACACCATATATTTT. Translated: CASSPGFSGNTIYF.

This clonotype was observed a few times. The chain combines TRBV28 with TRBJ2-3, with D perhaps matching TRBD1 (6 bases). V was clipped by 5 bases and J by 0 bases, with 12 bases between them. The CDR3 runs to 15 residues. Germline V gene lookup returns CDR1 MDHEN and CDR2 SYDVKM. The CDR3 protein is CASSPPTGSTDTQYF. The CDR3 bases are TGTGCCAGCAGTCCCCCGACAGGTAGCACAGATACGCAGTATTTT.

This chain connects TRBV20-1 to TRBJ2-5, with D unresolved. The J call could be wrong; TRBJ2-7 is a better fit for the DNA end. The CDR3 is 11 amino acids. Germline CDR1 and CDR2: DFQATT and SNEGSKA (reference sequence). CDR3 DNA: TGCAGTGCCGAGGATGGGTACGAGCAGTACTTC. Its translation: CSAEDGYEQYF.

Comment on this clonotype: One end of the junction fails to match germline, which may point to a read error. The chain carries TRBV15 and TRBJ2-6; maybe TRBD1 (5 bases). The CDR3 runs 16 residues. Germline V gene sequence: CDR1 LNHNV, CDR2 YYDKDF (reference sequence). The CDR3: CATSRDIASGAKVLTF. The CDR3 coding sequence is TGTGCCACCAGCAGAGACATCGCCTCTGGGGCCAAAGTCCTGACTTTC. The full variable domain, in which reference TRBV15 and TRBJ2-6 provide the parts outside the CDR3, is DAMVIQNPRYQVTQFGKPVTLSCSQTLNHNVMYWYQQKSSQAPKLLFHYYDKDFNNEADTPDNFQSRRPNTSFCFLDIRSPGLGDTAMYLCATSRDIASGAKVLTFGAGSRLTVL.

This clonotype has more than one count but fewer than ten. The chain carries TRBV6-2 or TRBV6-3 and TRBJ2-1; 11 bases fit TRBD1. This CDR3 comprises 14 residues. CDR1 is MNHEY and CDR2 is SVGEGT in the germline V gene. Trimming cost V 8 bases and J 6 bases; bases outside gene matches: 6. The CDR3 coding sequence is TGTGCCAGCTGCGGACAGGGGGCTCGCAATGAGCAGTTCTTC. Its translation is CASCGQGARNEQFF.

The rearrangement links TRBV7-9 to TRBJ2-7; D is ambiguous. The CDR3 consists of 14 residues. Germline-derived CDR1 and CDR2 are SEHNR and FQNEAQ (reference sequence). The V gene lost 2 bases and the J gene lost 2 bases, with 10 bases spanning the gap. The CDR3 DNA sequence: TGTGCCAGCAGCTTATCGGCCGCTGCCTACGAGCAGTACTTC. Residues: CASSLSAAAYEQYF.

The chain recombines TRBV12-3 or TRBV12-4 with TRBJ1-4; 8 bases are a match to TRBD1. The CDR3 runs 13 residues. V lost 9 bases and J lost 6; bases outside the gene matches: 6. CDR3 region: CASQGTGHEKLFF. CDR3 coding DNA: TGTGCCAGTCAAGGGACAGGACATGAAAAACTGTTTTTT.

The chain has TRBV5-1 and TRBJ2-7, with 11 positions matching TRBD2. Per germline, CDR1 SGHRS and CDR2 YFSETQ. V dropped 0 bases and J dropped 5; count of bases not matched to a gene: 4. This CDR3 is 15 amino acids long. The CDR3 DNA follows: TGCGCCAGCAGCTTGGAGACTAGCGGGAACCACGAGCAGTACTTC. Its protein product is CASSLETSGNHEQYF.

Note on this clonotype: An end of the junction differs from the germline gene, which may be a read error. The rearrangement links TRBV5-5 to TRBJ2-6, with TRBD1 matching over 12 bases. Germline CDR1 reads SGHKS; CDR2 reads YYEKEE (reference sequence). The CDR3 spans 18 residues. The CDR3 reads CASSLVGTGGSGDNVLTF. The CDR3 nucleotides are TGTGCCAGCAGCTTGGTTGGGACAGGGGGCTCTGGGGACAACGTCCTGACTTTC.

In the case of this clonotype: An end of the junction differs from the germline gene, which may be a read error. The J gene is TRBJ2-5, the V gene TRBV12-3 or TRBV12-4; 9 bases fit TRBD1. CDR3 size: 13 residues. The CDR3 spells CASRRTGTGSGFF. In DNA, the CDR3 is TGTGCCAGCAGAAGAACCGGGACAGGGTCGGGATTTTTC.

This chain joins TRBV20-1 and TRBJ2-1; D not resolved. Germline V gene sequence: CDR1 DFQATT, CDR2 SNEGSKA (reference sequence). The CDR3 extends over 10 amino acids. Deletions cut 3 bases from V and 8 bases from J, with 5 bases between. CDR3 in DNA: TGCAGTGCTAGCTCCCATGAGCAGTTCTTC. Encoded protein: CSASSHEQFF.

This clonotype was picked up many times. The genes are TRBV20-1 and TRBJ2-1, with D perhaps matching TRBD2 (5 bases). The V end lost 2 bases, the J end lost 10 bases, and 21 bases lay between the germline ends. The V gene's germline CDR1 is DFQATT and CDR2 SNEGSKA (reference sequence). This CDR3 is built from 15 residues. The CDR3: CSARPRTSRYWEQFF. The CDR3, as DNA: TGCAGTGCTAGACCGCGGACTTCAAGGTATTGGGAGCAGTTCTTC.

V usage is TRBV4-2 and J usage is TRBJ2-1; the match to TRBD2 covers 9 bases. Germline CDR1 reads LGHNA; CDR2 reads YNFKEQ. The trim removed 3 bases at V and 4 bases at J, leaving 7 bases unmatched. The CDR3 extends over 16 amino acids. In nucleotides, the CDR3 is TGTGCCAGCAGCCACCCCGGGACTAGCAGTTACAATGAGCAGTTCTTC. Translating gives CASSHPGTSSYNEQFF.

This clonotype was found a few times. The DNA of the CDR3 is TGTGCCAGCGGGGGGGGCGGGAGCGGCAATGAGCAGTTCTTC. Its translation is CASGGGGSGNEQFF. The rearrangement links TRBV3-1 to TRBJ2-1, with D perhaps TRBD2 (7 bases). The CDR3 runs 14 residues. CDR1 is LGHDT, CDR2 YNNKEL, per germline (reference sequence). The V end lost 8 bases, the J end lost 6 bases, and 17 bases lay between the germline ends.

The rearrangement uses TRBV20-1 and TRBJ2-1; 8 bases match TRBD2. CDR1 DFQATT and CDR2 SNEGSKA come from the germline V gene (reference sequence). This CDR3 is built from 15 residues. V lost 6 bases and J lost 2; bases outside the gene matches: 9. CDR3: CSANPGLVPYNEQFF. The CDR3 DNA reads as TGCAGTGCAAATCCGGGACTAGTCCCCTACAATGAGCAGTTCTTC.

The chain combines TRBV13 with TRBJ2-5; TRBD2 is a possible D gene (5 bases). Germline assignment: CDR1 PRHDT and CDR2 FYEKMQ (reference sequence). CDR3 length equals 14 residues. V shed 2 bases and J shed 10 bases, with 17 bases lying between them. The CDR3 bases are TGTGCCAGCAGCTTATCCCAGGACTTCCCCTACCAGTACTTC. Amino acid sequence: CASSLSQDFPYQYF.

CDR3 amino acids: CATSMGHRLDNYGYTF. CDR3 bases: TGTGCCACCTCTATGGGACATCGACTAGATAACTATGGCTACACCTTC. V gene TRBV6-6 combines with J gene TRBJ1-2, with D maybe TRBD1 (6 bases). The ends were cut back, 10 bases at V and 1 base at J, with 22 bases in the middle. The CDR3 runs 16 residues. Germline-derived CDR1 and CDR2 are MNHNY and SVGAGI (reference sequence).

This sequence joins TRBV12-3 or TRBV12-4 and TRBJ2-3, with unresolved D. Trimming left V 3 bases short and J 1 base short, with 11 bases between. This CDR3 comprises 15 residues. The CDR3, as DNA: TGTGCCAGCAGTTTTGAGATTGGCGGCACAGATACGCAGTATTTT. Translating gives CASSFEIGGTDTQYF.

The genes are TRBV29-1 and TRBJ2-2; D gene unclear. The ends were cut back, 5 bases at V and 7 bases at J, with 17 bases in the middle. CDR3 length equals 14 residues. Germline lookup yields CDR1 SQVTM and CDR2 ANQGSEA. The CDR3 bases are TGCAGCGTTCTTGACCCCTGGAGTGGCGGGGAGCTGTTTTTT. Its protein product is CSVLDPWSGGELFF.

The J gene is TRBJ2-5, the V gene TRBV6-1, with TRBD2 matching over 10 bases. The CDR3 runs 18 residues. V gave up 1 base and J gave up 2 bases; unmatched junction bases: 10. Germline lookup yields CDR1 MNHNS and CDR2 SASEGT. The CDR3 is CASSEGIGSGRKQETQYF. The CDR3 nucleotides are TGTGCCAGCAGTGAAGGAATAGGTAGCGGGAGGAAACAAGAGACCCAGTACTTC.

The chain has TRBV29-1 and TRBJ1-1, with D uncertain. Germline loops: CDR1 SQVTM, CDR2 ANQGSEA. This CDR3 is built from 12 residues. With 1 base removed from V and 7 bases from J, the gap between germline ends came to 10 bases. CDR3 nucleotide sequence: TGCAGCGTTGAAGGGCAGCGGGGTGAAGCTTTCTTT. Amino acids: CSVEGQRGEAFF.